A single sample gave rise to the 18 T cell receptor beta chains below, sequenced in a study of CD8 T cells in ankylosing spondylitis. TCRdb redid the calling of the 5' RACE reads with MiXCR, one entry per CDR3 protein. In the table there are some 300,000 distinct CDR3 sequences, less than 25% of which are singletons. The sequenced sample was blood, either unsorted or a sorted T cell fraction (not recorded which). All receptors derive from a female donor with ankylosing spondylitis or in good health (not recorded which).

The chain links TRBV20-1 to TRBJ2-5, with D possibly being TRBD2 (5 bases). The CDR3 extends over 13 amino acids. The germline gives CDR1 DFQATT, CDR2 SNEGSKA (reference sequence). Deletions cut 6 bases from V and 0 bases from J, with 11 bases between. CDR3 amino acids: CSAPAAYQETQYF. CDR3 coding DNA: TGCAGTGCCCCAGCGGCTTACCAAGAGACCCAGTACTTC.

The table lists this clonotype with many counts. J is TRBJ1-5 and V is TRBV10-3; D is ambiguous. The CDR3 covers 15 residues. Germline-derived CDR1 and CDR2 are ENHRY and SYGVKD. Trimming pared 2 bases from V and 6 bases from J, leaving 14 bases between. In nucleotides, the CDR3 is TGTGCCATCAGTGAGGGATCAAAGTGGGGTCAGCCCCAGCATTTT. It yields the protein CAISEGSKWGQPQHF.

This clonotype was detected a few times. This chain joins TRBV5-1 and TRBJ2-2, with a possible D match to TRBD2 (5 bases). The ends were cut back, 2 bases at V and 5 bases at J, with 7 bases in the middle. Germline V gene sequence: CDR1 SGHRS, CDR2 YFSETQ. The CDR3 totals 13 residues. In DNA form, the CDR3 reads TGCGCCAGCAGCTTAGAGCGGACCGGGGAGCTGTTTTTT. Translation: CASSLERTGELFF.

The chain links TRBV5-4 to TRBJ2-1, with 12 bases identical to TRBD2. With V trimmed by 4 bases and J by 6 bases, 11 bases remained unmatched. CDR3 length: 17 residues. In germline, CDR1 is SGHNT, CDR2 YYREEE (reference sequence). Written as DNA, the CDR3 is TGTGCCAGCAGCCGGGATGCTAGCGGGAGGGTTCGCAATGAGCAGTTCTTC. Translating it yields CASSRDASGRVRNEQFF.

The chain couples TRBV6-5 to TRBJ1-5, with no clear D. Germline V CDR1 and CDR2: MNHEY, SVGAGI. V shed 0 bases and J shed 3 bases, with 12 bases lying between them. The CDR3 spans 16 residues. As DNA, the CDR3 is TGTGCCAGCAGTTACTCGACCAGCCCCCTCAATCAGCCCCAGCATTTT. Protein sequence: CASSYSTSPLNQPQHF.

The chain links TRBV11-3 to TRBJ2-1; TRBD2 is a possible D gene (6 bases). The CDR3 contains 15 residues. Trimming cost V 3 bases and J 4 bases, with 13 bases left between them. Germline V gives CDR1 SGHNT, CDR2 YENEEA. The DNA for the CDR3 is TGTGCCAGCAGCTTTGGCGGGGAGAATTACAATGAGCAGTTCTTC. This encodes CASSFGGENYNEQFF. The variable domain in full, completed from reference TRBV11-3 and TRBJ2-1, reads EAGVVQSPRYKIIEKKQPVAFWCNPISGHNTLYWYLQNLGQGPELLIRYENEEAVDDSQLPKDRFSAERLKGVDSTLKIQPAELGDSAVYLCASSFGGENYNEQFFGPGTRLTVL.

The rearrangement links TRBV5-6 to TRBJ2-5; D may be TRBD1 (5 bases). There are 16 residues in the CDR3. The germline V and J ends were trimmed by 5 bases and 4 bases, with 21 bases remaining between them. From germline, CDR1 is SGHDT and CDR2 YYEEEE. This CDR3 reads CASRKWTSPRGETQYF. In DNA form, the CDR3 reads TGTGCCAGCAGAAAGTGGACATCCCCGAGAGGAGAGACCCAGTACTTC.

This clonotype has only a few counts. This chain connects TRBV11-2 to TRBJ2-7, with 7 bases matching TRBD2. V lost 1 base to trimming and J lost 6 bases; unmatched junction nucleotides: 24. This CDR3 comprises 20 residues. CDR1 is SGHAT and CDR2 is FQNNGV in the germline V gene. CDR3 residues: CASSLGPLRLAEGPWREQYF. The DNA for the CDR3 is TGTGCCAGCAGCTTAGGCCCTTTGAGGCTAGCGGAGGGACCTTGGCGCGAGCAGTACTTC.

This clonotype has more than one count but fewer than ten. The rearrangement uses TRBV10-1 and TRBJ2-1; D gene unclear. CDR1 is WNHNN and CDR2 is SYGVQD in the germline V gene (reference sequence). This CDR3 region has 15 residues. Trimming removed 0 bases at V and 4 bases at J, with 10 bases between. The CDR3 here is CASSESVGRYNEQFF. The CDR3 coding sequence is TGCGCCAGCAGTGAGTCGGTCGGCCGGTACAATGAGCAGTTCTTC.

The chain employs TRBV18 and TRBJ2-7, with 7 bases fitting TRBD2. This CDR3 contains 14 residues. Unmatched junction bases numbered 8, after V lost 2 bases and J lost 7 bases. Germline V gives CDR1 KGHSH, CDR2 LQKENI. CDR3 sequence: CASSPGTKTWEQYF. CDR3 sequence (DNA): TGTGCCAGCTCACCAGGGACTAAGACGTGGGAGCAGTACTTC.

This clonotype was seen more than once but under ten times. V and J are TRBV4-3 and TRBJ2-1, with 9 bases aligning to TRBD2. The CDR3 is made up of 15 amino acids. The V and J ends lost 3 bases and 4 bases, in that order; junction bases with no gene match: 4. Germline V gives CDR1 LGHNA, CDR2 YSLEER. Here the CDR3 reads CASSHRLAAYNEQFF. DNA of the CDR3: TGCGCCAGCAGCCATCGACTAGCGGCGTACAATGAGCAGTTCTTC.

The table lists this clonotype with a few counts. The CDR3 DNA reads TGTGCCAGCAGGACGACTCTACGAAACACTGAAGCTTTCTTT. Translation gives CASRTTLRNTEAFF. V gene TRBV28 combines with J gene TRBJ1-1; D not certain. Trimming took off 6 bases at V and 2 bases at J, with 13 bases between the two ends. The CDR3 loop spans 14 amino acids. From germline, CDR1 is MDHEN and CDR2 SYDVKM.

The V gene is TRBV29-1, the J gene TRBJ1-5, with 9 positions matching TRBD1. The CDR3 runs 17 residues. CDR1 and CDR2 from the germline V gene are SQVTM and ANQGSEA. Trimming cost V 3 bases and J 1 base; bases outside gene matches: 10. The CDR3 reads CSVEMGQGNMSNQPQHF. CDR3 coding DNA: TGCAGCGTTGAGATGGGACAGGGAAATATGAGCAATCAGCCCCAGCATTTT.

This clonotype was seen a handful of times. The chain combines TRBV5-6 with TRBJ2-5; D ambiguous. The CDR3 consists of 16 residues. Germline-derived CDR1 and CDR2 are SGHDT and YYEEEE. The V and J ends lost 0 bases and 2 bases respectively, with 14 bases between them. CDR3 DNA sequence: TGTGCCAGCAGCTTGGTAGACTCAAGGATGCAAGAGACCCAGTACTTC. Translation: CASSLVDSRMQETQYF.

This chain connects TRBV27 to TRBJ1-1; D gene ambiguous. Germline V gives CDR1 MNHEY, CDR2 SMNVEV (reference sequence). This CDR3 region has 12 residues. Trimming left V 8 bases short and J 5 bases short, with 12 bases between. The CDR3 nucleotides read TGTGCCAGCCGAGGGTATCGGACTGAAGCTTTCTTT. Protein sequence: CASRGYRTEAFF.

This clonotype was seen more than once but under ten times. This chain links TRBV12-3 or TRBV12-4 with TRBJ1-5, with 8 positions matching TRBD1. With V trimmed by 5 bases and J by 4 bases, 7 bases remained unmatched. The CDR3 extends over 15 amino acids. The CDR3 DNA reads as TGTGCCAGCAGTGTCAGGACAGGGTCTAATCAGCCCCAGCATTTT. It translates to CASSVRTGSNQPQHF.

The rearrangement joins TRBV2 to TRBJ2-7; perhaps TRBD2 as D (5 bases). This CDR3 is 11 amino acids long. Trimming shortened V by 5 bases and J by 12 bases, and 14 bases separated the two germline ends. The V gene's germline CDR1 is SNHLY and CDR2 FYNNEI. The CDR3 region has the DNA TGTGCCAGCAGTCGGACTTCCCTCGGGTACTTC. The encoded protein is CASSRTSLGYF. Based on the CDR3 plus reference TRBV2 and TRBJ2-7, the full variable domain is EPEVTQTPSHQVTQMGQEVILRCVPISNHLYFYWYRQILGQKVEFLVSFYNNEISEKSEIFDDQFSVERPDGSNFTLKIRSTKLEDSAMYFCASSRTSLGYFGPGTRLTVT.

The CDR3 DNA follows: TGTGCCAGCAGCTTCATTTCGGAGGCCTACGAGCAGTACTTC. It yields the protein CASSFISEAYEQYF. This chain links TRBV7-2 with TRBJ2-7; D may be TRBD2 (5 bases). Looked up from germline, CDR1 is SGHTA and CDR2 is FQGNSA. The V gene lost 3 bases and the J gene lost 2 bases, with 11 bases spanning the gap. The CDR3 loop spans 14 amino acids.